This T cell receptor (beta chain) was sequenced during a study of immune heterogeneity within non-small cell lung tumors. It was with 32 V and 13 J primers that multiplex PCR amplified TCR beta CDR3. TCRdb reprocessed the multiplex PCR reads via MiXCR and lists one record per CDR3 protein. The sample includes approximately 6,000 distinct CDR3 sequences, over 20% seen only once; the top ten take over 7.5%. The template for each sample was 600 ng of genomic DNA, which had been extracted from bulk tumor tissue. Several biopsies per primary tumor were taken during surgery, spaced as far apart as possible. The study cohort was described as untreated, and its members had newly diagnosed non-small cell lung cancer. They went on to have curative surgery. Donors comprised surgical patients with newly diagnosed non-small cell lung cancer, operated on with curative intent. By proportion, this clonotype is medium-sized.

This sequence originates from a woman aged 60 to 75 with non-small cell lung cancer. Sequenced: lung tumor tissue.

The CDR3 is CSANGHNLIYEQYF. CDR3 nucleotide sequence: TGCAGTGCTAATGGACACAACCTTATTTACGAGCAGTACTTC. The genes are TRBV20-1 and TRBJ2-7; weak D call: TRBD1 (5 bases). Germline-derived CDR1 and CDR2 are DFQATT and SNEGSKA (reference sequence). The CDR3 covers 14 residues. Trimming left V 4 bases short and J 4 bases short, with 17 bases between.